The clone carrying this T cell receptor beta chain came up once. Its antigen is not identified. A multiplex PCR was run with 60 Vbeta primers and 13 Jbeta primers. Assay used: immunoSEQ multiplex PCR; TCRdb lists only in-frame clones, some missing. Of around 150,000 clones listed, almost 80% are singletons. The sample is drawn from a study of cytomegalovirus exposure and HLA in healthy donors. Study in general: Earlier results showed roughly 120 million unique TCR beta sequences derived from around 170 million T cells. Study-wide results and limits: Rarity characterized most TCR sequences, yet some public TCRs appeared in many donors. Among TCR beta chains, those listed as cytomegalovirus-associated numbered over 150. When a later analysis compared HLA-associated TCR beta chains with equally common others, the HLA-associated chains turned out to be more clonally expanded and to have lower generation probabilities.

This TCR came from a woman aged 45 to 65 in good health and CMV-seropositive. Sequences were obtained from PBMCs.

The CDR3 DNA follows: TGCAGTGCCGGCGGCTCACGGGGGTTCTTC. Amino acid sequence: CSAGGSRGFF. The chain uses TRBV20-1 and TRBJ2-1, with D possibly TRBD2 on 5 matching bases. The CDR3 is 10 amino acids. V was cut by 6 bases and J by 15 bases, with 15 bases left in between. Germline lookup yields CDR1 DFQATT and CDR2 SNEGSKA (reference sequence).